The 18 T cell receptor beta chains presented below share a single source sample, sequenced in a study of T cells in Graves' hyperthyroidism and ophthalmopathy. RNA transcripts were the template for amplifying TCR beta CDR3 regions. A set of HTBI primers served as the primers for a first-round RT-PCR of the TCR CDR3. Via MiXCR, TCRdb re-called the multiplex PCR reads, giving one row per CDR3 protein. This table holds a few hundred thousand distinct CDR3 sequences, 15% to 20% found once. Sequenced material: blood. All receptors come from a woman aged 55-69 years with Graves' ophthalmopathy.

This clonotype was seen only a few times. V and J are TRBV9 and TRBJ2-4, with D unresolved. V was trimmed by 4 bases and J by 8 bases, leaving 16 bases between them. The CDR3 covers 14 residues. Germline V gene lookup returns CDR1 SGDLS and CDR2 YYNGEE. The CDR3 nucleotides are TGTGCCAGCAGCCCCGTAGCAAGTTCAGACATTCAGTACTTC. This encodes CASSPVASSDIQYF.

The rearrangement joins TRBV27 to TRBJ2-7; 11 bases match TRBD1. CDR3 size: 14 residues. CDR1 and CDR2 from the germline V gene are MNHEY and SMNVEV (reference sequence). Losses at the gene ends were 8 bases for V and 7 bases for J; bases not matched to a gene: 10. As DNA, the CDR3 is TGTGCCAGCGCCTGGCGGACAGGGGGCCTTGAGCAGTACTTC. This translates into CASAWRTGGLEQYF.

This clonotype was recorded many times. The rearrangement links TRBV20-1 to TRBJ1-1; D may be TRBD1 (6 bases). Germline V CDR1 and CDR2: DFQATT, SNEGSKA (reference sequence). Trimming removed 1 base from V and 0 bases from J, with 18 bases in between. CDR3 length equals 17 residues. CDR3 loop: CSARVDRLQGMNTEAFF. In nucleotides, the CDR3 is TGCAGTGCTAGAGTGGACAGACTACAAGGCATGAACACTGAAGCTTTCTTT.

About this clonotype: This may come from a read error, since a much larger clone is one base off. The V gene is TRBV11-2, the J gene TRBJ2-1; D call uncertain. Germline CDR1 is SGHAT and CDR2 is FQNNGV. The CDR3 length is 15 residues. V lost 3 bases, J lost 0 bases, and 9 bases lay in between. The CDR3 spells CASSLESSSYNEQFF. The CDR3, as DNA: TGTGCCAGCAGCTTGGAATCGTCCTCCTACAATGAGCAGTTCTTC.

This clonotype was observed at least ten times. This chain joins TRBV27 and TRBJ2-7; no clear D gene. The V gene's germline CDR1 is MNHEY and CDR2 SMNVEV (reference sequence). Trimming stripped 4 bases from V and 4 bases from J, with 11 bases between. The CDR3 spans 13 residues. This CDR3 reads CASSYRSSYEQYF. The DNA of the CDR3 is TGTGCCAGCAGTTATCGGTCAAGTTACGAGCAGTACTTC.

This clonotype was observed a few times. This chain joins TRBV14 and TRBJ1-4, with 8 bases matching TRBD1. In germline, CDR1 is SGHDN, CDR2 FVKESK. Unmatched junction bases numbered 6, after V lost 2 bases and J lost 4 bases. The CDR3 is 16 amino acids. This chain's CDR3 is CASSQMTGAFNEKLFF. As DNA, the CDR3 is TGTGCCAGCAGCCAAATGACAGGGGCTTTTAATGAAAAACTGTTTTTT. Full variable domain (rest looked up from reference TRBV14 and TRBJ1-4): EAGVTQFPSHSVIEKGQTVTLRCDPISGHDNLYWYRRVMGKEIKFLLHFVKESKQDESGMPNNRFLAERTGGTYSTLKVQPAELEDSGVYFCASSQMTGAFNEKLFFGSGTQLSVL.

This clonotype was detected only a few times. The chain uses TRBV3-1 and TRBJ1-4; D is uncertain. Trimming removed 0 bases at V and 5 bases at J, with 13 bases between. This CDR3 has 16 residues. CDR1 is LGHDT and CDR2 is YNNKEL in the germline V gene (reference sequence). CDR3 sequence reads: CASSQDSRGYNEKLFF. The CDR3 DNA reads TGTGCCAGCAGCCAAGATAGCCGGGGATACAATGAAAAACTGTTTTTT.

The V call is TRBV29-1, the J call TRBJ2-3, with D uncertain. Trimming left V 5 bases short and J 0 bases short, with 9 bases between. CDR3 size: 13 residues. CDR1 and CDR2 (germline): SQVTM, ANQGSEA. The CDR3 protein is CSVSKGSTDTQYF. The CDR3, as DNA: TGCAGCGTTAGCAAAGGGAGCACAGATACGCAGTATTTT.

This clonotype was found a few times. The chain couples TRBV9 to TRBJ1-5; the match to TRBD1 covers 7 bases. Unmatched junction bases numbered 11, after V lost 2 bases and J lost 6 bases. The CDR3 runs 16 residues. The V gene's germline CDR1 is SGDLS and CDR2 YYNGEE. The CDR3 sequence: CASSVAQGRSAQPQHF. CDR3 coding DNA: TGTGCCAGCAGCGTGGCACAGGGGAGATCGGCTCAGCCCCAGCATTTT.

This clonotype was counted at least ten times. V usage is TRBV7-8 and J usage is TRBJ1-6; D perhaps matches TRBD1 (6 bases). The CDR3 totals 16 residues. Germline CDR1 and CDR2: SGHVS and FQNEAQ. V dropped 8 bases and J dropped 6 bases, with 20 bases sitting between them. The chain's CDR3 is CASGITGQRPNSPLHF. The CDR3 DNA is TGTGCCAGCGGAATTACGGGACAAAGGCCTAATTCACCCCTCCACTTT.

This clonotype was seen more than once but under ten times. The chain links TRBV7-2 to TRBJ1-1, with TRBD1 as a possible D gene (5 bases). The CDR3 length is 14 residues. Per the germline V gene, CDR1 is SGHTA and CDR2 is FQGNSA. V was cut by 2 bases and J by 10 bases, with 17 bases left in between. CDR3 protein: CASSLQGLLGGAFF. The CDR3 DNA sequence: TGTGCCAGCAGCTTACAGGGATTGTTAGGTGGAGCTTTCTTT.

The rearrangement uses TRBV5-1 and TRBJ1-2; possibly TRBD1 for D (6 bases). Trimming took off 2 bases at V and 6 bases at J, with 17 bases between the two ends. CDR3 length: 15 amino acids. Germline CDR1 is SGHRS and CDR2 is YFSETQ. CDR3 nucleotides: TGCGCCAGCAGCTTTGGGACACAGGGAATTGATGGCTACACCTTC. Its translation: CASSFGTQGIDGYTF. Complete variable domain (other parts from reference TRBV5-1 and TRBJ1-2): KAGVTQTPRYLIKTRGQQVTLSCSPISGHRSVSWYQQTPGQGLQFLFEYFSETQRNKGNFPGRFSGRQFSNSRSEMNVSTLELGDSALYLCASSFGTQGIDGYTFGSGTRLTVV.

The chain is built from TRBV29-1 and TRBJ1-6; D unclear. V lost 5 bases and J 7 bases, leaving 12 bases between the germline ends. CDR1 SQVTM and CDR2 ANQGSEA come from the germline V gene. CDR3 length: 13 amino acids. CDR3 sequence (DNA): TGCAGCGTTAGAGTAGGCGTGAATTCACCCCTCCACTTT. This encodes CSVRVGVNSPLHF.

This clonotype was seen many times. J is TRBJ1-1 and V is TRBV18; TRBD1 aligns across 10 bases. Germline lookup yields CDR1 KGHSH and CDR2 LQKENI. Unmatched junction bases numbered 1, after V lost 5 bases and J lost 1 base. This CDR3 has 14 residues. CDR3 amino acids: CASSDRGRNTEAFF. The CDR3 region has the DNA TGTGCCAGCTCAGACAGGGGGCGGAACACTGAAGCTTTCTTT.

The rearrangement joins TRBV15 to TRBJ1-2; 8 bases agree with TRBD1. V lost 1 base and J lost 2; bases outside the gene matches: 0. Germline lookup yields CDR1 LNHNV and CDR2 YYDKDF (reference sequence). The CDR3 runs 14 residues. CDR3 nucleotides: TGTGCCACCAGCAGAGGGACAGGGAACTATGGCTACACCTTC. Its protein is CATSRGTGNYGYTF.

This clonotype was recorded at least ten times. The chain combines TRBV18 with TRBJ1-5; D is unclear. V was trimmed by 6 bases and J by 0 bases, leaving 9 bases between them. This CDR3 has 14 residues. From germline, CDR1 is KGHSH and CDR2 LQKENI. CDR3 residues: CASSILDSNQPQHF. In nucleotides, the CDR3 is TGTGCCAGCTCGATACTGGATAGCAATCAGCCCCAGCATTTT.

This clonotype was detected only a few times. The chain has TRBV24-1 and TRBJ1-5; D possibly corresponds to TRBD1 (5 bases). Germline V gene lookup returns CDR1 KGHDR and CDR2 SFDVKD. This CDR3 spans 17 amino acids. Trimming removed 4 bases from V and 1 base from J, with 16 bases in between. The CDR3 protein is CATSDPRTQASNQPQHF. In DNA, the CDR3 is TGTGCCACCAGTGACCCTAGGACACAAGCCAGCAATCAGCCCCAGCATTTT.

In this sample, this clonotype turned up many times. The chain uses TRBV5-1 and TRBJ2-1; D gene ambiguous. The ends were cut back, 0 bases at V and 4 bases at J, with 8 bases in the middle. Germline V gives CDR1 SGHRS, CDR2 YFSETQ. The length of the CDR3 is 14 residues. The CDR3 loop reads CASSLAGNYNEQFF. DNA of the CDR3: TGCGCCAGCAGCTTGGCCGGCAATTACAATGAGCAGTTCTTC.